This T cell receptor (beta chain) was sequenced for a study of glioma-infiltrating T cells. This clonotype appeared many times. Germline trimming cut 4 bases from V and 5 bases from J; bases unmatched to any gene: 7. Per the germline V gene, CDR1 is MNHNS and CDR2 is SASEGT. The CDR3 contains 14 residues. Using RNA template, CDR3s of TCR alpha and beta were amplified with iRepertoire arm-PCR. TCRdb re-called the multiplex PCR reads through MiXCR, storing one row per CDR3 protein. The sample has approximately 190,000 distinct CDR3 sequences; 25% to 35% are singletons. The J gene is TRBJ1-1, the V gene TRBV6-1; 7 bases agree with TRBD1. The sequenced sample was glioma tissue, nonneoplastic brain tissue, or PBMCs (not recorded which). This TCR was sampled from a human donor with low-grade glioma or glioblastoma, undergoing nonglioma brain surgery, or in good health (not recorded which). CDR3 residues: CASSAWAGGTEAFF. CDR3 DNA: TGTGCCAGCAGTGCATGGGCAGGGGGAACTGAAGCTTTCTTT.